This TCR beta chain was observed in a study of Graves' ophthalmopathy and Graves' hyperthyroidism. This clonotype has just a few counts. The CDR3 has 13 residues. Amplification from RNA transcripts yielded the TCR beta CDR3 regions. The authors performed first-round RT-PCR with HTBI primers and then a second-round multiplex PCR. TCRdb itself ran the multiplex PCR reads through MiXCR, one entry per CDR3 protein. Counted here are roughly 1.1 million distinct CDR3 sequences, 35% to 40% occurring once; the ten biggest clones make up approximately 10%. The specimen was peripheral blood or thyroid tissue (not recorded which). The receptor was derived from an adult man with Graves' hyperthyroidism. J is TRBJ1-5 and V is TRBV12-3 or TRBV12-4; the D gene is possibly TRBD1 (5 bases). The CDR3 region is CARESGTGRPQHF. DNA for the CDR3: TGTGCTAGAGAGTCAGGTACAGGTCGGCCCCAGCATTTT.